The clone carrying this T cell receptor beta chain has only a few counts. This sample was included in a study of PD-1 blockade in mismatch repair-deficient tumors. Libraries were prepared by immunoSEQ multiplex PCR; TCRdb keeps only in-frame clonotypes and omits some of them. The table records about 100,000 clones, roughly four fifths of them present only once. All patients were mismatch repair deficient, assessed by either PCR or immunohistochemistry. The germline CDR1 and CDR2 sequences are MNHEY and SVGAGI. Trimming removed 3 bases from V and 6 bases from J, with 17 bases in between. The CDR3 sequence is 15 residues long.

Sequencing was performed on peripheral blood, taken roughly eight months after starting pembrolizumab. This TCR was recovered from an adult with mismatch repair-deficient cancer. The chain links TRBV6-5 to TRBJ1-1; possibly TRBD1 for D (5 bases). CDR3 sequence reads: CASSYGDWTLAEAFF. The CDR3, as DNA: TGTGCCAGCAGTTATGGAGACTGGACATTGGCTGAAGCTTTCTTT.